The clone carrying this TCR beta chain showed up many times. These data are taken from a study of spatial heterogeneity in lung cancer. Overall study context: Fewer alpha-chain than beta-chain sequences were consistently detected.

From the 5' RACE reads, TCRdb called clonotypes with MiXCR, one entry per CDR3 protein. The sample includes tens of thousands of distinct CDR3 sequences, about 5.2% of them seen just once. Time point reported: sample taken at primary tumor resection. Donation came from around 77 patients with untreated early-stage non-small cell lung cancer. This material consisted of PBMCs, taken at surgery. This TCR came from a female donor with early-stage non-small cell lung cancer.

The CDR3 is CASSQVQGATNEKLFF. The CDR3 DNA sequence: TGTGCCAGCAGCCAGGTCCAGGGGGCAACTAATGAAAAACTGTTTTTT. V usage is TRBV14 and J usage is TRBJ1-4, with 7 nucleotides matching TRBD1. CDR1 is SGHDN and CDR2 is FVKESK in the germline V gene. V lost 3 bases to trimming and J lost 0 bases; unmatched junction nucleotides: 4. This CDR3 spans 16 amino acids.